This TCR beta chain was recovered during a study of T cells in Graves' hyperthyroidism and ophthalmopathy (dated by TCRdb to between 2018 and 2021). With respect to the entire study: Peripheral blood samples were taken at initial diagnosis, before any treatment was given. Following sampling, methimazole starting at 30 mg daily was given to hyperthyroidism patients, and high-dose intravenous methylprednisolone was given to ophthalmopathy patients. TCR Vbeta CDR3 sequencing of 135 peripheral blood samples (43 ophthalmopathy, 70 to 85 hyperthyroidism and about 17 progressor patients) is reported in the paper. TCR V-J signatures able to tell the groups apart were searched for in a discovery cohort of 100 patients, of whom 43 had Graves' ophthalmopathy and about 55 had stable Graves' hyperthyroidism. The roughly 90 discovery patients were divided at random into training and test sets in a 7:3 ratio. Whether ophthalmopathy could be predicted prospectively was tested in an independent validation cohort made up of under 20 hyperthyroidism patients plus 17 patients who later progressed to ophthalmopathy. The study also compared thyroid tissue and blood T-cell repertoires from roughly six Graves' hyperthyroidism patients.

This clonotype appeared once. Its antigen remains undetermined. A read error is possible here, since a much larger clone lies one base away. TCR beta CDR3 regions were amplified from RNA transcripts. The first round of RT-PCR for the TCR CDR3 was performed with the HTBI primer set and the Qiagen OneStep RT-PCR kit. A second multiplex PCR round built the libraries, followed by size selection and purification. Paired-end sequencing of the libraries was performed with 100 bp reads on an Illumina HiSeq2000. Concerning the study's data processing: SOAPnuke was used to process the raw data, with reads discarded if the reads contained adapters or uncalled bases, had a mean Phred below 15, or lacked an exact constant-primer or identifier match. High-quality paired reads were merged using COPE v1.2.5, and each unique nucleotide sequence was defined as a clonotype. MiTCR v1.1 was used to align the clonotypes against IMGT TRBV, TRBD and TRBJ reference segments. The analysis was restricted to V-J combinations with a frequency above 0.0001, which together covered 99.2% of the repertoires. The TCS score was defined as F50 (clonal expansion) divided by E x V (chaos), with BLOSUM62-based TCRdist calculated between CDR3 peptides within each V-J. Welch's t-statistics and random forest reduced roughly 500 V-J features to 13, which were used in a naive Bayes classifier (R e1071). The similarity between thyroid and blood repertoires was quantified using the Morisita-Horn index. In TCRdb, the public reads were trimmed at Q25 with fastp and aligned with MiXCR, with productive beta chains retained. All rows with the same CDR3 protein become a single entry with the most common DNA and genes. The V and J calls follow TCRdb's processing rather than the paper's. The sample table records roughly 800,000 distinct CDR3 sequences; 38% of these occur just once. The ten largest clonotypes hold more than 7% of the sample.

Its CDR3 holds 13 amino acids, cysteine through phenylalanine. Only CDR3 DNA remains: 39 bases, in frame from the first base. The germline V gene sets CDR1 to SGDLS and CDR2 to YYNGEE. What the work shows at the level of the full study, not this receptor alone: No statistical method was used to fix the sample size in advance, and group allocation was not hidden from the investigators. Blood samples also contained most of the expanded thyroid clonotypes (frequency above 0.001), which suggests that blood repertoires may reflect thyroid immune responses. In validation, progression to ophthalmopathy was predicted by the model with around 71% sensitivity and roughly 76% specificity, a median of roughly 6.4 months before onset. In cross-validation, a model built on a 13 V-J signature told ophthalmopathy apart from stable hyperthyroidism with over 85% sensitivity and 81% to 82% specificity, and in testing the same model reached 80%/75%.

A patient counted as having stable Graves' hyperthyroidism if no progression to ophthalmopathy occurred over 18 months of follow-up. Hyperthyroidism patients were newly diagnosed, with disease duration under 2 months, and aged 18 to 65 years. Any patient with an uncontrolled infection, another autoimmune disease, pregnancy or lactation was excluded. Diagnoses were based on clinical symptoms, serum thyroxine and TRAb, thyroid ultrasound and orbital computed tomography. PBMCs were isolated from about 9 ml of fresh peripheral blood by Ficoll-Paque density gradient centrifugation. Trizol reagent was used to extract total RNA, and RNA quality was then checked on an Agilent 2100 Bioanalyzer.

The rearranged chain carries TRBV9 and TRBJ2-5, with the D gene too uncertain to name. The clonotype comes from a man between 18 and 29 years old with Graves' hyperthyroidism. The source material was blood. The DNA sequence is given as TGTGCCGGCAGCGTCGATCCCGAAGAGACCCAGTACTTC. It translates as CAGSVDPEETQYF.